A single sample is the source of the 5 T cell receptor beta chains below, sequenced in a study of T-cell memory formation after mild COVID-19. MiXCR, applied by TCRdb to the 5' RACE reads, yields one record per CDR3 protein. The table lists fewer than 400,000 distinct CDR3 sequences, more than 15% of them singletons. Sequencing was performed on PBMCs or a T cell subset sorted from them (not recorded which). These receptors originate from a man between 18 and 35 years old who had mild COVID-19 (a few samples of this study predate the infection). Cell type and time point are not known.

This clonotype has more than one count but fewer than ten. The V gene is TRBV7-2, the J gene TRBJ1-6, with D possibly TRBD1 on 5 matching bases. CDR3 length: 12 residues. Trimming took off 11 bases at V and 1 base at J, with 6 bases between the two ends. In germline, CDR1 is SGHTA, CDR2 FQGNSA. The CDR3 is CAGASYNSPLHF. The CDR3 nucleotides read TGTGCCGGGGCTTCCTATAATTCACCCCTCCACTTT.

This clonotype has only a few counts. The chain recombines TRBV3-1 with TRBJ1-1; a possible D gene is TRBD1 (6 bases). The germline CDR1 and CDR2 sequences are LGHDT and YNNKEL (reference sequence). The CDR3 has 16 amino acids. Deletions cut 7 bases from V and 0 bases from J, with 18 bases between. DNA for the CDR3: TGTGCCAGCACCCCACTGACAGGAGCATTGAACACTGAAGCTTTCTTT. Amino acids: CASTPLTGALNTEAFF.

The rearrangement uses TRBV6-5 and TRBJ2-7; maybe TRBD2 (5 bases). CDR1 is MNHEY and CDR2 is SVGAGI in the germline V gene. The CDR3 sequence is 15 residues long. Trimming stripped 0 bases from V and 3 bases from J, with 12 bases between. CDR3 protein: CASSYSRVAGYEQYF. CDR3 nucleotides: TGTGCCAGCAGTTACTCGAGGGTGGCCGGCTACGAGCAGTACTTC.

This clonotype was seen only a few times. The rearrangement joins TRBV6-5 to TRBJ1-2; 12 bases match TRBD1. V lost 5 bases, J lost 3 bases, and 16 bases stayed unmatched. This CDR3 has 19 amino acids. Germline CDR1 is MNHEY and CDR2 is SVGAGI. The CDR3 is CASSPSWTGTGGLDYGYTF. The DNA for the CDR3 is TGTGCCAGCAGTCCCTCCTGGACCGGGACAGGGGGCCTCGACTATGGCTACACCTTC.

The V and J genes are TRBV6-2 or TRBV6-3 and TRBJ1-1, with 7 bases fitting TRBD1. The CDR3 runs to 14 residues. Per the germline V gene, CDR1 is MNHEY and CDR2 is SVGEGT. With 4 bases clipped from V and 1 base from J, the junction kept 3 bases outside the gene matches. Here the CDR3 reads CASSFWTGNTEAFF. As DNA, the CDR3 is TGTGCCAGCAGTTTTTGGACAGGGAACACTGAAGCTTTCTTT.